A single sample gave rise to the 9 T cell receptor beta chains below, sequenced in a study of blood T cell repertoires in COVID-19. Profiled with immunoSEQ multiplex PCR; TCRdb holds only in-frame clones, not every one. The sample has approximately 160,000 clones; approximately 82% are singletons. Material for sequencing was PBMCs or T cells enriched from blood (not recorded which). The origin of the receptors is a woman aged 50 to 65 in a cohort exposed to, infected with or recovered from COVID-19 (not recorded which).

The V and J genes are TRBV10-3 and TRBJ2-1; perhaps TRBD2 as D (5 bases). Germline assignment: CDR1 ENHRY and CDR2 SYGVKD. Trimming stripped 0 bases from V and 8 bases from J, with 14 bases between. The CDR3 covers 15 residues. The CDR3 DNA reads TGTGCCATCAGTGAGTCCGGACGGGGATGGGATGAGCAGTTCTTC. Amino acid sequence: CAISESGRGWDEQFF.

The chain employs TRBV7-6 and TRBJ2-5, with 11 bases aligning to TRBD2. J lost 8 bases, V lost 5 bases, and 10 bases had no gene match. Germline CDR1 reads SGHVS; CDR2 reads FNYEAQ. There are 15 residues in the CDR3. For the CDR3, the DNA is TGTGCCAGCAGCCGGACTGGGACTAGCGGTCTCACCCAGTACTTC. As protein: CASSRTGTSGLTQYF.

The chain employs TRBV6-6 and TRBJ2-2; a possible D gene is TRBD1 (6 bases). Per the germline V gene, CDR1 is MNHNY and CDR2 is SVGAGI (reference sequence). CDR3 size: 17 residues. Trimming shortened V by 5 bases and J by 3 bases, and 19 bases separated the two germline ends. The CDR3 here is CASSRDLQGFDTGELFF. The CDR3, as DNA: TGTGCCAGCAGTCGTGACCTACAGGGCTTCGACACCGGGGAGCTGTTTTTT.

The chain carries TRBV5-1 and TRBJ2-3, with D possibly TRBD1 on 6 matching bases. Trimming took 4 bases from V and 0 from J, leaving 18 bases between them. Germline CDR1 and CDR2: SGHRS and YFSETQ. The CDR3 totals 17 residues. In nucleotides, the CDR3 is TGCGCCAGCAGCAAAGTCGGGACAATTTCTAGCACAGATACGCAGTATTTT. Protein product: CASSKVGTISSTDTQYF.

The V gene is TRBV9, the J gene TRBJ2-5; tentative D call: TRBD1 (6 bases). The CDR3 consists of 15 residues. V was cut by 3 bases and J by 2 bases, with 14 bases left in between. CDR1 is SGDLS, CDR2 YYNGEE, per germline. The CDR3 region has the DNA TGTGCCAGCAGCGCGCACCCGGACAGTCAAGAGACCCAGTACTTC. Protein: CASSAHPDSQETQYF.

This clone was counted only a few times. This sequence joins TRBV29-1 and TRBJ2-5; possibly TRBD2 for D (6 bases). Per the germline V gene, CDR1 is SQVTM and CDR2 is ANQGSEA. Trimming removed 4 bases from V and 1 base from J, with 7 bases in between. CDR3 length equals 12 residues. The CDR3 is CSVASAQETQYF. In DNA, the CDR3 is TGCAGCGTTGCTAGCGCCCAAGAGACCCAGTACTTC.

This chain links TRBV5-6 with TRBJ2-3, with a weak D call TRBD1 (6 bases). Germline V gene data show CDR1 as SGHDT and CDR2 as YYEEEE. The CDR3 sequence is 15 residues long. V was shortened by 4 bases and J by 4 bases, with 16 bases between the two germline ends. CDR3 sequence: CASSPREKGADTQYF. The CDR3 coding sequence is TGTGCCAGCAGCCCGAGAGAGAAGGGGGCAGATACGCAGTATTTT.

This chain connects TRBV27 to TRBJ2-3; TRBD1 matches 7 bases. V shed 3 bases, J shed 6 bases, and the junction held 9 bases outside the gene matches. Germline CDR1 MNHEY, CDR2 SMNVEV (reference sequence). The CDR3 has 15 amino acids. The CDR3 nucleotides are TGTGCCAGCAGTTTTACAGGGGTGGCCATGGATACGCAGTATTTT. Translating it yields CASSFTGVAMDTQYF.

The J gene is TRBJ2-5, the V gene TRBV5-1; 7 bases fit TRBD1. The CDR3 is made up of 14 amino acids. V shed 7 bases, J shed 2 bases, and the junction held 8 bases outside the gene matches. Per germline, CDR1 SGHRS and CDR2 YFSETQ. CDR3 sequence (DNA): TGCGCCAGCGGGTCCTCAGGGGGTCAAGAGACCCAGTACTTC. It translates to CASGSSGGQETQYF.